This passage covers 13 T cell receptor beta chains from one sample sequenced in a study of cytomegalovirus exposure and HLA in healthy donors. The PCR used 60 Vbeta and 13 Jbeta primers. Using immunoSEQ multiplex PCR, the repertoire was profiled, and TCRdb retains in-frame clones only, with some absent. The data hold over 120,000 clones, with 65% to 80% observed a single time. The sample was PBMCs. The receptors originated from a man aged 30 to 45 in good health and CMV-seronegative.

As to this clone: Other nucleotide sequences in the sample specify the same CDR3. This chain joins TRBV7-9 and TRBJ1-1; weak D call: TRBD1 (5 bases). The CDR3 contains 15 residues. V lost 0 bases, J lost 5 bases, and 13 bases lay in between. Germline CDR1 SEHNR, CDR2 FQNEAQ (reference sequence). The CDR3 bases are TGTGCCAGCAGCTTAGCGCAAGGGGCGAGGACTGAAGCTTTCTTT. Translation: CASSLAQGARTEAFF.

This clone has only a few counts. This chain joins TRBV6-1 and TRBJ2-1; 7 positions agree with TRBD2. This CDR3 contains 14 residues. Germline values: CDR1 MNHNS, CDR2 SASEGT. V shed 2 bases, J shed 7 bases, and the junction held 5 bases outside the gene matches. The chain's CDR3 is CASSELGGVNEQFF. Written as DNA, the CDR3 is TGTGCCAGCAGTGAATTGGGGGGGGTGAATGAGCAGTTCTTC.

The chain uses TRBV5-1 and TRBJ1-4, with D possibly being TRBD1 (5 bases). V lost 0 bases and J 5 bases, leaving 8 bases between the germline ends. CDR3 size: 14 residues. CDR1 is SGHRS, CDR2 YFSETQ, per germline. The chain's CDR3 is CASSLAGLNEKLFF. The DNA of the CDR3 is TGCGCCAGCAGCTTGGCAGGGTTGAATGAAAAACTGTTTTTT.

This chain joins TRBV30 and TRBJ1-1; D is possibly TRBD1 (6 bases). Germline V gene data show CDR1 as GTSNPN and CDR2 as SVGIG (reference sequence). This CDR3 is built from 13 residues. Trimming took 3 bases from V and 6 from J, leaving 14 bases between them. The CDR3 DNA reads as TGTGCCTGGAGCTCAGGGGATGTGGCTGAAGCTTTCTTT. It codes for CAWSSGDVAEAFF.

This chain connects TRBV28 to TRBJ1-1; D is unclear. The germline gives CDR1 MDHEN, CDR2 SYDVKM. The CDR3 has 15 amino acids. Trimming shortened V by 5 bases and J by 4 bases, and 17 bases separated the two germline ends. The CDR3 spells CASSIPRVETTEAFF. In DNA form, the CDR3 reads TGTGCCAGCAGTATCCCTCGGGTGGAGACCACTGAAGCTTTCTTT. The variable domain in full, with the rest retrieved from reference TRBV28 and TRBJ1-1, is DVKVTQSSRYLVKRTGEKVFLECVQDMDHENMFWYRQDPGLGLRLIYFSYDVKMKEKGDIPEGYSVSREKKERFSLILESASTNQTSMYLCASSIPRVETTEAFFGQGTRLTVV.

There are a few counts of this clone. This sequence joins TRBV19 and TRBJ2-5; possible D gene TRBD1, 5 bases. Germline-derived CDR1 and CDR2 are LNHDA and SQIVND (reference sequence). The CDR3 has 15 amino acids. Trimming removed 1 base from V and 4 bases from J, with 13 bases in between. The DNA for the CDR3 is TGTGCCAGTAGTATAGGCCAGGGTGGTTTAGAGACCCAGTACTTC. It translates to CASSIGQGGLETQYF.

The genes are TRBV9 and TRBJ2-1; D is perhaps TRBD2 (6 bases). The germline V gene has CDR1 SGDLS and CDR2 YYNGEE. Trimming stripped 4 bases from V and 4 bases from J, with 15 bases between. The CDR3 sequence is 15 residues long. CDR3 DNA: TGTGCCAGCAGCCCGTCGGGGGACTTTTACAATGAGCAGTTCTTC. Translated, it gives CASSPSGDFYNEQFF.

V usage is TRBV27 and J usage is TRBJ2-3; D is unresolved. V was clipped by 1 base and J by 5 bases, with 10 bases between them. This CDR3 is 14 amino acids long. Germline V gene lookup returns CDR1 MNHEY and CDR2 SMNVEV (reference sequence). The CDR3 sequence is CASSLYQTGDTQYF. In DNA, the CDR3 is TGTGCCAGCAGTTTATACCAGACGGGAGATACGCAGTATTTT.

On this clone itself: The sample has other DNA sequences that encode this CDR3 too. This chain links TRBV30 with TRBJ1-2; TRBD1 is a possible D gene (5 bases). The V gene's germline CDR1 is GTSNPN and CDR2 SVGIG (reference sequence). The CDR3 has 14 amino acids. V was pared by 0 bases and J by 4 bases, with 12 bases between. The CDR3 DNA reads as TGTGCCTGGAGTGTACCGGGGGATGGCTATGGCTACACCTTC. This encodes CAWSVPGDGYGYTF.

The chain employs TRBV14 and TRBJ1-2; D is possibly TRBD1 (5 bases). V was trimmed by 0 bases and J by 4 bases, leaving 18 bases between them. The CDR3 length is 17 residues. Germline CDR1 reads SGHDN; CDR2 reads FVKESK. CDR3 amino acids: CASSQDWGRTEGYGYTF. CDR3 bases: TGTGCCAGCAGCCAAGATTGGGGCAGGACCGAAGGCTATGGCTACACCTTC.

CDR3 nucleotides: TGCGCCAGCAGCCCCCACAGGGGGGAGCAGTACTTC. Translated, it gives CASSPHRGEQYF. This sequence joins TRBV4-1 and TRBJ2-7, with TRBD1 identical over 8 bases. With V trimmed by 4 bases and J by 7 bases, 3 bases remained unmatched. CDR3 length equals 12 residues. The germline V gene has CDR1 MGHRA and CDR2 YSYEKL.

V is TRBV5-1 and J is TRBJ1-6, with D maybe TRBD1 (5 bases). Germline V gene sequence: CDR1 SGHRS, CDR2 YFSETQ. V lost 0 bases and J lost 9, with 13 bases in between. The CDR3 covers 15 residues. CDR3 amino acids: CASSLVRDAGSPLHF. CDR3 nucleotides: TGCGCCAGCAGCTTGGTGCGGGACGCGGGTTCACCCCTCCACTTT. The whole variable domain, remainder taken from reference TRBV5-1 and TRBJ1-6, is KAGVTQTPRYLIKTRGQQVTLSCSPISGHRSVSWYQQTPGQGLQFLFEYFSETQRNKGNFPGRFSGRQFSNSRSEMNVSTLELGDSALYLCASSLVRDAGSPLHFGNGTRLTVT.

This rearrangement joins TRBV9 to TRBJ2-7; weak D call: TRBD2 (5 bases). Germline V gene data show CDR1 as SGDLS and CDR2 as YYNGEE. The CDR3 length is 14 residues. V shed 0 bases and J shed 1 base, with 8 bases lying between them. The CDR3 nucleotides read TGTGCCAGCAGCGTAGACGGGATTTCCTACGAGCAGTACTTC. Translated: CASSVDGISYEQYF.